This T cell receptor (beta chain) was profiled in a study of T cell changes during pregnancy in multiple sclerosis. The CDR3 is made up of 13 amino acids. The germline gives CDR1 LNHDA, CDR2 SQIVND (reference sequence). The V gene lost 3 bases and the J gene lost 1 base, with 6 bases spanning the gap. TCRdb's table, derived via immunoSEQ multiplex PCR, lists solely in-frame clones and lacks some. Among about 130,000 clones listed, about 95% were seen once. This clone was detected only once. Other DNA sequences in the same sample also yield this CDR3. The TCR sequence derives from a female donor with multiple sclerosis, enrolled in a pregnancy study. This chain uses TRBV19 with TRBJ1-1; no clear D. The starting material was peripheral blood, obtained after pregnancy. CDR3 nucleotide sequence: TGTGCCAGTAGTATCTCGGGGAACACTGAAGCTTTCTTT. Its translation: CASSISGNTEAFF.